A selection of T cell receptor beta chains follows, all from one sample in a study of post-analysis software for immune sequencing data. Each CDR3 protein gets one entry after TCRdb re-called the PCR reads with MiXCR. Of roughly 800,000 distinct CDR3 sequences in the sample, around 46% were seen once. Sequenced material: blood. The receptors derive from a girl aged 10-17 years with multiple sclerosis. The CDR3 runs from the conserved cysteine through the conserved F or W. The D gene is left open where the match is weak. Clone size is stated in some rows and not others, as once, few, many or a class when expanded.

abundance | j_gene | v_gene | d_gene | CDR3aa | CDR3nt
. | TRBJ2-3 | TRBV4-3 | TRBD1 | CASSQGGQGSDTQYF | TGCGCCAGCAGCCAAGGAGGACAGGGCTCAGATACGCAGTATTTT
. | TRBJ1-1 | TRBV7-8 | . | CASSLDRMAEAFF | TGTGCCAGCAGCTTAGACAGAATGGCTGAAGCTTTCTTT
. | TRBJ2-1 | TRBV10-1 | TRBD2 | CASNRTSGSVIEQFF | TGCGCCAGCAACAGGACTAGCGGGAGCGTCATCGAGCAGTTCTTC
. | TRBJ2-2 | TRBV5-1 | . | CASSLGARANTGELFF | TGCGCCAGCAGCTTGGGGGCCAGGGCGAACACCGGGGAGCTGTTTTTT
. | TRBJ2-7 | TRBV12-3/TRBV12-4 | TRBD2 | CASSRGEYEQYF | TGTGCCAGCAGTCGGGGGGAATACGAGCAGTACTTC
. | TRBJ2-7 | TRBV20-1 | . | CSGESSYEQYF | TGCAGTGGCGAGTCCTCCTACGAGCAGTACTTC
. | TRBJ2-1 | TRBV7-9 | TRBD2 | CASSPLAGAVNEQFF | TGTGCCAGCAGCCCCCTAGCGGGGGCGGTCAATGAGCAGTTCTTC
. | TRBJ1-2 | TRBV7-2 | . | CASSFGQLLNYGYTF | TGTGCCAGCAGCTTTGGACAGCTCCTTAACTATGGCTACACCTTC
few | TRBJ2-7 | TRBV7-9 | TRBD1 | CATGSRDSSSSYEQYF | TGTGCCACCGGATCCCGGGACAGCAGTAGCTCCTACGAGCAGTACTTC
few | TRBJ2-7 | TRBV6-5 | TRBD2 | CASSYLGGRNEQYF | TGTGCCAGCAGTTACCTTGGCGGGAGGAACGAGCAGTACTTC
. | TRBJ1-2 | TRBV29-1 | . | CSVVFLQNNYGYTF | TGCAGCGTTGTTTTTTTACAGAATAACTATGGCTACACCTTC
. | TRBJ2-1 | TRBV9 | . | CASSVGPASATSYNEQFF | TGTGCCAGCAGCGTAGGCCCGGCTAGCGCCACCTCCTACAATGAGCAGTTCTTC
. | TRBJ2-7 | TRBV20-1 | . | CSARNRVYEQYF | TGCAGTGCTAGAAACCGGGTTTACGAGCAGTACTTC
. | TRBJ1-5 | TRBV2 | . | CASRTLRGSNQPQHF | TGTGCCAGCAGGACCCTCCGCGGGAGCAATCAGCCCCAGCATTTT
few | TRBJ2-3 | TRBV12-3/TRBV12-4 | . | CASSPRGHQLFTDTQYF | TGTGCCAGCAGTCCTCGTGGACATCAACTCTTCACAGATACGCAGTATTTT
. | TRBJ2-3 | TRBV9 | . | CASSTQSLTDTQYF | TGTGCCAGCAGCACCCAATCTCTCACAGATACGCAGTATTTT
few | TRBJ2-7 | TRBV7-2 | . | CASSRVPGLEQYF | TGTGCCAGCAGCCGGGTTCCGGGGTTGGAGCAGTACTTC
. | TRBJ1-2 | TRBV20-1 | . | CSARDQWKQAQGYTF | TGCAGTGCTAGAGATCAATGGAAACAGGCCCAGGGCTACACCTTC
few | TRBJ2-7 | TRBV6-5 | . | CASTLQSGSSYEQYF | TGTGCCAGCACCCTTCAAAGTGGTAGCTCCTACGAGCAGTACTTC
. | TRBJ2-1 | TRBV24-1 | . | CATSGVTERSYNEQFF | TGTGCCACCAGTGGTGTGACAGAGCGCTCCTACAATGAGCAGTTCTTC
. | TRBJ2-1 | TRBV20-1 | TRBD2 | CSAGGSGVYNEQFF | TGCAGTGCCGGCGGTAGCGGGGTATACAATGAGCAGTTCTTC
few | TRBJ2-3 | TRBV7-2 | TRBD2 | CASSLVAGGHPLDTQYF | TGTGCCAGCAGCTTAGTCGCGGGAGGGCACCCCCTGGATACGCAGTATTTT
. | TRBJ2-3 | TRBV5-1 | . | CASMGGLLTDTQYF | TGCGCCAGCATGGGAGGACTCCTCACAGATACGCAGTATTTT
. | TRBJ1-2 | TRBV15 | . | CATGTGGRLSPYGYTF | TGTGCCACCGGAACCGGGGGGCGATTATCCCCTTATGGCTACACCTTC
few | TRBJ2-1 | TRBV29-1 | . | CSVAWGSYNEQFF | TGCAGCGTGGCGTGGGGTTCCTACAATGAGCAGTTCTTC
. | TRBJ2-3 | TRBV7-9 | TRBD2 | CASSLVGRRLAGRPDTQYF | TGTGCCAGCAGCTTAGTAGGGAGGAGGCTAGCGGGACGCCCAGATACGCAGTATTTT
few | TRBJ2-2 | TRBV5-1 | . | CASSLRWDPGELFF | TGCGCCAGCAGCTTGAGATGGGACCCCGGGGAGCTGTTTTTT
. | TRBJ2-3 | TRBV11-1 | . | CASSLASATTDTQYF | TGTGCCAGCAGCTTAGCGTCAGCAACCACAGATACGCAGTATTTT
few | TRBJ2-4 | TRBV9 | . | CASSVSGAEPIQYF | TGTGCCAGCAGCGTATCAGGAGCGGAACCCATTCAGTACTTC
. | TRBJ2-1 | TRBV20-1 | TRBD2 | CSARDSLAVYYNEQFF | TGCAGTGCTAGAGATAGCCTAGCGGTTTACTACAATGAGCAGTTCTTC
. | TRBJ2-7 | TRBV7-9 | TRBD2 | CASSAGLAGSSEQYF | TGTGCCAGCAGCGCGGGACTAGCGGGATCGTCCGAGCAGTACTTC
. | TRBJ2-6 | TRBV30 | . | CAWSISLSGANVLTF | TGTGCCTGGAGTATCAGTCTGTCTGGGGCCAACGTCCTGACTTTC
. | TRBJ2-4 | TRBV7-9 | . | CASSLVPGRPYKQYF | TGTGCCAGCAGCTTAGTTCCGGGGAGGCCCTACAAGCAGTACTTC
few | TRBJ2-3 | TRBV12-3/TRBV12-4 | TRBD2 | CASSIPAAGGPYMQYF | TGTGCCAGCAGTATTCCGGCTGCGGGAGGGCCTTATATGCAGTATTTT
. | TRBJ2-7 | TRBV5-1 | . | CASSFMRVCEQYF | TGCGCCAGCAGCTTTATGAGGGTCTGCGAGCAGTACTTC
few | TRBJ1-1 | TRBV12-3/TRBV12-4 | . | CASSGGILANTEAFF | TGTGCCAGCTCGGGGGGGATTCTCGCGAACACTGAAGCTTTCTTT
. | TRBJ2-1 | TRBV3-1 | TRBD2 | CASSQDGIAGVNEQFF | TGTGCCAGCAGCCAAGATGGAATAGCGGGAGTGAATGAGCAGTTCTTC
. | TRBJ2-7 | TRBV20-1 | . | CSARAPNKDEQYF | TGCAGTGCTAGAGCCCCGAATAAGGACGAGCAGTACTTC
once | TRBJ1-6 | TRBV5-1 | . | CASSLGRGEGALHF | TGCGCCAGCAGCTTGGGGAGAGGAGAAGGAGCCCTCCACTTT
. | TRBJ1-1 | TRBV7-6 | TRBD1 | CASSPGAGGGTEAFF | TGTGCCAGCAGCCCCGGGGCAGGGGGCGGCACTGAAGCTTTCTTT
. | TRBJ2-1 | TRBV20-1 | TRBD2 | CSGGRTYNEQFF | TGCAGTGGCGGGAGAACCTACAATGAGCAGTTCTTC